Each of the 10 T cell receptor beta chains below was sequenced from the same sample in a study of shared clonotypes between healthy human individuals. Clones were sequenced by immunoSEQ multiplex PCR, and TCRdb holds only the in-frame ones, with some missing. The data show more than 1.2 million clones, 97% to 99% seen once. Material: naive CD4+ T cells sorted from blood. Subset meaning: CD45RA+ positively selected. The receptors here all came from a man younger than 40 in good health.

This clone came up once. V and J are TRBV4-2 and TRBJ2-3; no clear D gene. Germline V gene data show CDR1 as LGHNA and CDR2 as YNFKEQ. V lost 5 bases and J 0 bases, leaving 12 bases between the germline ends. This CDR3 is 15 amino acids long. As DNA, the CDR3 is TGTGCCAGCAGCTCGAAAAGTACTAGCACAGATACGCAGTATTTT. Its translation is CASSSKSTSTDTQYF.

The genes are TRBV11-3 and TRBJ2-5, with TRBD2 matching 7 bases. J lost 5 bases, V lost 6 bases, and 6 bases had no gene match. This CDR3 has 13 amino acids. The V gene's germline CDR1 is SGHNT and CDR2 YENEEA. DNA for the CDR3: TGTGCCAGCAGTCGCGGGAGAGCGGAGACCCAGTACTTC. Its translation: CASSRGRAETQYF.

The rearrangement uses TRBV10-2 and TRBJ2-7; 7 nucleotides line up with TRBD1. The CDR3 sequence is 13 residues long. J gave up 2 bases and V 5 bases, and 3 bases lay outside the gene matches. CDR1 and CDR2 (germline): WSHSY, SAAADI. CDR3 DNA sequence: TGCGCCAGCAGTAGGGACAGAACCTACGAGCAGTACTTC. Translating it yields CASSRDRTYEQYF.

The chain recombines TRBV28 with TRBJ2-7; 9 bases map to TRBD2. The length of the CDR3 is 16 residues. J gave up 3 bases and V 5 bases, and 11 bases lay outside the gene matches. Germline values: CDR1 MDHEN, CDR2 SYDVKM. DNA of the CDR3: TGTGCCAGCAGTCTGGGGAGCGGGAGGAAGATCTACGAGCAGTACTTC. Protein product: CASSLGSGRKIYEQYF.

The chain combines TRBV5-6 with TRBJ2-5, with 8 nucleotides matching TRBD1. The CDR3 contains 15 residues. Germline V lookup: CDR1 SGHDT, CDR2 YYEEEE. V dropped 0 bases and J dropped 6; count of bases not matched to a gene: 7. The CDR3 coding sequence is TGTGCCAGCAGCTTGGGGCCGGACAGGGTAAAGACCCAGTACTTC. Its protein is CASSLGPDRVKTQYF.

The rearrangement joins TRBV5-4 to TRBJ1-2; D call uncertain. CDR3 length: 13 amino acids. V gave up 4 bases and J gave up 7 bases, with 14 bases separating them. From germline, CDR1 is SGHNT and CDR2 YYREEE (reference sequence). The DNA of the CDR3 is TGTGCCAGCAGCCCGGGAGGGCTCTTTGGCTACACCTTC. This encodes CASSPGGLFGYTF.

The V and J genes are TRBV5-5 and TRBJ2-7; 9 bases are shared with TRBD2. The ends lost 2 bases at V and 1 base at J; junction bases unmatched: 4. The CDR3 has 15 residues. Germline values: CDR1 SGHKS, CDR2 YYEKEE (reference sequence). CDR3 in DNA: TGTGCCAGCAGCTTAAGTCTAGCGGGATCCTACGAGCAGTACTTC. Translation: CASSLSLAGSYEQYF.

V is TRBV19 and J is TRBJ1-5, with a weak D call TRBD1 (6 bases). The CDR3 has 15 amino acids. Germline CDR1 LNHDA, CDR2 SQIVND (reference sequence). Trimming removed 7 bases from V and 4 bases from J, with 17 bases in between. Here the CDR3 reads CASKSYRGENQPQHF. The CDR3 DNA reads TGTGCCAGTAAGTCGTATAGGGGGGAAAATCAGCCCCAGCATTTT.

CDR3 nucleotides: TGCGCCAGCAGCTTGGGTGTCCGGGGGCCAGAAGAGCAGTACTTC. The encoded protein is CASSLGVRGPEEQYF. The chain couples TRBV5-1 to TRBJ2-7; possibly TRBD1 or TRBD2 for D (6 bases each). Between the trimmed V and J ends, which lost 0 bases and 7 bases, there was a span of 17 bases. CDR1 is SGHRS, CDR2 YFSETQ, per germline. CDR3 length: 15 residues. The variable domain in full, completed from reference TRBV5-1 and TRBJ2-7, reads KAGVTQTPRYLIKTRGQQVTLSCSPISGHRSVSWYQQTPGQGLQFLFEYFSETQRNKGNFPGRFSGRQFSNSRSEMNVSTLELGDSALYLCASSLGVRGPEEQYFGPGTRLTVT.

The rearrangement links TRBV9 to TRBJ2-7; TRBD1 matches at 7 bases. V trimming: 0 bases; J trimming: 3 bases; junction bases outside the gene matches: 12. The germline V gene has CDR1 SGDLS and CDR2 YYNGEE. CDR3 length equals 17 residues. Here the CDR3 reads CASSVAQGVSRDYEQYF. The CDR3, as DNA: TGTGCCAGCAGCGTAGCTCAGGGGGTAAGTCGGGACTACGAGCAGTACTTC.